Below, 29 T cell receptor beta chains from the same sample are listed, as sequenced in a study of cytomegalovirus exposure and HLA in healthy donors (dated by TCRdb to 2016 to 2017). Receptor libraries were prepared by the immunoSEQ multiplex PCR assay. For the multiplex PCR, a mixture combining 60 forward primers for TCR Vbeta segments and 13 reverse primers for TCR Jbeta segments was used. TCRdb limited this immuneACCESS table to in-frame rearrangements with V and J called. A share of clones is missing; checked studies link under half to unresolved V genes, and the rest is unexplained. Across this sample there are 95,000 to 150,000 clones, with 60% to 85% seen only once. The top ten clonotypes cover 6.3% of the sample. Material for sequencing was PBMCs. The receptors shown here come from a woman aged 40 to 50 in good health and CMV-seronegative.

V and J are TRBV9 and TRBJ2-5; possibly TRBD1 for D (5 bases). The CDR3 is 14 residues long. V lost 2 bases, J lost 5 bases, and 13 bases lay in between. From germline, CDR1 is SGDLS and CDR2 YYNGEE. The CDR3 loop reads CASSVQGFAETQYF. The CDR3 bases are TGTGCCAGCAGCGTCCAGGGTTTCGCGGAGACCCAGTACTTC.

The genes are TRBV11-3 and TRBJ2-1; perhaps TRBD2 as D (5 bases). CDR3 length equals 12 residues. Per the germline V gene, CDR1 is SGHNT and CDR2 is YENEEA. V gave up 2 bases and J gave up 8 bases, with 7 bases separating them. DNA of the CDR3: TGTGCCAGCAGCTTATTCGGGGATGAGCAGTTCTTC. This gives the protein CASSLFGDEQFF.

The J gene is TRBJ1-1, the V gene TRBV11-2; 8 nucleotides line up with TRBD1. The CDR3 length is 14 residues. Germline CDR1 reads SGHAT; CDR2 reads FQNNGV. The V segment lost 3 bases and the J segment 4 bases; nucleotides outside the gene matches: 4. CDR3 residues: CASSFQGAGTEAFF. DNA of the CDR3: TGTGCCAGCAGCTTCCAGGGGGCTGGCACTGAAGCTTTCTTT.

This clone was observed a handful of times. V usage is TRBV7-9 and J usage is TRBJ1-2; no firm D call. CDR3 length: 15 residues. V lost 4 bases and J 4 bases, leaving 16 bases between the germline ends. The germline CDR1 and CDR2 sequences are SEHNR and FQNEAQ (reference sequence). CDR3 DNA: TGTGCCAGCAGCTCCCTGAGAACCGCAGGCTATGGCTACACCTTC. This codes for CASSSLRTAGYGYTF. The full variable domain, completed using reference TRBV7-9 and TRBJ1-2, is DTGVSQNPRHKITKRGQNVTFRCDPISEHNRLYWYRQTLGQGPEFLTYFQNEAQLEKSRLLSDRFSAERPKGSFSTLEIQRTEQGDSAMYLCASSSLRTAGYGYTFGSGTRLTVV.

This clone was observed once. One end of the junction fails to match germline, which may point to a read error. V is TRBV7-9 and J is TRBJ2-7; no reliable D call. From germline, CDR1 is SEHNR and CDR2 FQNEAQ (reference sequence). The CDR3 loop spans 15 amino acids. Here the CDR3 reads CSSSPRLLPTYEQYF. CDR3 nucleotide sequence: TGTTCCAGCAGCCCGCGTCTTTTGCCGACCTACGAGCAGTACTTC.

The chain couples TRBV29-1 to TRBJ2-2, with TRBD1 matching 11 bases. The CDR3 contains 14 residues. V lost 4 bases, J lost 7 bases, and 5 bases stayed unmatched. Germline V gene data show CDR1 as SQVTM and CDR2 as ANQGSEA. The CDR3 here is CSVGTGGWGGELFF. For the CDR3, the DNA is TGCAGCGTTGGGACAGGGGGCTGGGGCGGGGAGCTGTTTTTT.

This chain links TRBV23-1 with TRBJ1-1; 8 bases align to TRBD1. TRBV23-1 is annotated as an ORF whose role is uncertain. The trim removed 2 bases at V and 3 bases at J, leaving 23 bases unmatched. The CDR3 length is 21 residues. CDR3 in amino acids: CASSQLNRGNLPVIWHTEAFF. CDR3 bases: TGCGCCAGCAGTCAACTCAACAGGGGGAACCTCCCCGTGATTTGGCACACTGAAGCTTTCTTT.

The chain recombines TRBV12-5 with TRBJ2-1; the match to TRBD2 covers 12 bases. The CDR3 covers 16 residues. Germline CDR1 and CDR2: LGHNT and FRNRAP. V shed 0 bases, J shed 8 bases, and the junction held 5 bases outside the gene matches. CDR3 sequence: CASGLVLAGGVDEQFF. The DNA of the CDR3 is TGTGCTAGTGGTTTGGTACTAGCGGGAGGAGTCGATGAGCAGTTCTTC.

The chain uses TRBV19 and TRBJ2-1, with D maybe TRBD2 (5 bases). The CDR3 has 15 residues. Germline loops: CDR1 LNHDA, CDR2 SQIVND (reference sequence). Trimming shortened V by 2 bases and J by 0 bases, and 8 bases separated the two germline ends. CDR3 in amino acids: CASSITGSSYNEQFF. CDR3 sequence (DNA): TGTGCCAGTAGTATAACGGGGAGCTCCTACAATGAGCAGTTCTTC.

The rearrangement uses TRBV7-9 and TRBJ2-7; weak D call: TRBD2 (6 bases). The CDR3 contains 14 residues. V was pared by 5 bases and J by 3 bases, with 14 bases between. In germline, CDR1 is SEHNR, CDR2 FQNEAQ (reference sequence). This chain's CDR3 is CASSQMTSSYEQYF. As DNA, the CDR3 is TGTGCCAGCAGCCAGATGACTAGTAGCTACGAGCAGTACTTC.

This chain connects TRBV28 to TRBJ2-5; TRBD1 agrees at 7 bases. Germline trimming cut 5 bases from V and 3 bases from J; bases unmatched to any gene: 12. The germline CDR1 and CDR2 sequences are MDHEN and SYDVKM. The CDR3 has 16 residues. This CDR3 reads CASSRPEGQIEETQYF. CDR3 in DNA: TGTGCCAGCAGTCGTCCTGAGGGACAGATAGAAGAGACCCAGTACTTC.

V is TRBV5-1 and J is TRBJ2-5, with 8 nucleotides matching TRBD1. Germline CDR1 and CDR2: SGHRS and YFSETQ. The CDR3 contains 14 residues. J lost 3 bases, V lost 4 bases, and 5 bases had no gene match. CDR3 loop: CASSGQGHEETQYF. CDR3 DNA sequence: TGCGCCAGCAGCGGACAGGGTCACGAAGAGACCCAGTACTTC.

The chain carries TRBV28 and TRBJ1-2, with D unresolved. The germline V gene has CDR1 MDHEN and CDR2 SYDVKM. This CDR3 is built from 14 residues. Between the trimmed V and J ends, which lost 3 bases and 5 bases, there was a span of 13 bases. CDR3 sequence reads: CASSFESGLYGYTF. The CDR3 DNA follows: TGTGCCAGCAGTTTCGAATCGGGGTTGTATGGCTACACCTTC.

This sequence joins TRBV4-3 and TRBJ2-2; TRBD1 matches 9 bases. Losses at the gene ends were 4 bases for V and 1 base for J; bases not matched to a gene: 7. CDR3 size: 17 residues. The germline CDR1 and CDR2 sequences are LGHNA and YSLEER. CDR3 loop: CASSPPDRGLNTGELFF. Here the CDR3 DNA reads TGCGCCAGCAGCCCCCCCGACAGGGGGTTGAACACCGGGGAGCTGTTTTTT.

Concerning this clone: The junction differs from germline at one of its ends, possibly a read error. The J gene is TRBJ1-1, the V gene TRBV7-9; D call uncertain. Germline assignment: CDR1 SEHNR and CDR2 FQNEAQ (reference sequence). The CDR3 contains 14 residues. The CDR3 is CSSSSRRVNTEAFF. DNA for the CDR3: TGTTCCAGCAGCTCGCGGCGGGTGAACACTGAAGCTTTCTTT.

This clone occurred a few times. CDR3 residues: CASSPTGLAAFSGANVLTF. DNA for the CDR3: TGTGCCAGCAGCCCCACCGGACTAGCGGCGTTCTCTGGGGCCAACGTCCTGACTTTC. This rearrangement joins TRBV28 to TRBJ2-6, with TRBD2 identical over 10 bases. The CDR3 is made up of 19 amino acids. Looked up from germline, CDR1 is MDHEN and CDR2 is SYDVKM. V trimming: 6 bases; J trimming: 0 bases; junction bases outside the gene matches: 11.

The V and J genes are TRBV7-9 and TRBJ2-3; 8 bases line up with TRBD2. V lost 6 bases, J lost 1 base, and 6 bases stayed unmatched. The CDR3 runs to 15 residues. Germline V gene lookup returns CDR1 SEHNR and CDR2 FQNEAQ (reference sequence). CDR3 coding DNA: TGTGCCAGCAGGGAGCGGGAGCTGGGCACAGATACGCAGTATTTT. Translation gives CASRERELGTDTQYF.

The chain is built from TRBV5-1 and TRBJ2-5, with 11 bases fitting TRBD2. This CDR3 is 16 amino acids long. Germline V lookup: CDR1 SGHRS, CDR2 YFSETQ. Trimming cost V 3 bases and J 1 base; bases outside gene matches: 5. The CDR3 reads CASSSGLADFQETQYF. For the CDR3, the DNA is TGCGCCAGCAGCTCGGGACTAGCGGATTTCCAAGAGACCCAGTACTTC.

J is TRBJ2-5 and V is TRBV2; TRBD2 aligns across 10 bases. The germline V gene encodes CDR1 SNHLY and CDR2 FYNNEI. Trimming cost V 5 bases and J 5 bases; bases outside gene matches: 11. The CDR3 has 16 residues. The DNA of the CDR3 is TGTGCCAGCAGTCGTAGCAAGCGGGAGGGAGGGGAGACCCAGTACTTC. It translates to CASSRSKREGGETQYF.

V and J are TRBV6-1 and TRBJ2-5; 7 bases agree with TRBD1. Germline V CDR1 and CDR2: MNHNS, SASEGT. V shed 2 bases, J shed 4 bases, and the junction held 7 bases outside the gene matches. This CDR3 spans 15 amino acids. This CDR3 is CASSETGVGAETQYF. DNA for the CDR3: TGTGCCAGCAGTGAAACAGGGGTCGGCGCAGAGACCCAGTACTTC.

As regards this clone: Germline is not matched at one junction end, which may reflect a read error. The chain employs TRBV7-9 and TRBJ1-5, with a tentative D call TRBD1 (6 bases). The CDR3 totals 14 residues. CDR1 SEHNR and CDR2 FQNEAQ come from the germline V gene (reference sequence). The CDR3 protein is CSSSPPGVNQPQHF. Written as DNA, the CDR3 is TGTTCCAGCAGCCCCCCAGGGGTAAATCAGCCCCAGCATTTT.

The V and J genes are TRBV29-1 and TRBJ1-1; possibly TRBD1 for D (6 bases). Germline V gives CDR1 SQVTM, CDR2 ANQGSEA. The CDR3 is 12 residues long. V lost 4 bases to trimming and J lost 2 bases, with 8 bases between them. CDR3 in DNA: TGCAGCGTTGCACAGGGTAACACTGAAGCTTTCTTT. Amino acids: CSVAQGNTEAFF.

This clone was found once. The gene calls are TRBV5-4 and TRBJ2-3; a weak D match, TRBD1 (6 bases). V was clipped by 1 base and J by 8 bases, with 17 bases between them. Germline lookup yields CDR1 SGHNT and CDR2 YYREEE (reference sequence). The CDR3 extends over 15 amino acids. CDR3 sequence: CASSLHEQGGGTQYF. The CDR3 DNA reads as TGTGCCAGCAGCTTGCACGAACAGGGTGGAGGTACGCAGTATTTT.

The chain couples TRBV29-1 to TRBJ1-2; no clear D. Trimming stripped 7 bases from V and 8 bases from J, with 17 bases between. Germline-derived CDR1 and CDR2 are SQVTM and ANQGSEA. The length of the CDR3 is 12 residues. CDR3 bases: TGCAGCGCTCAAACCCCCCTGAGGGGCTACACCTTC. As protein: CSAQTPLRGYTF.

V usage is TRBV4-3 and J usage is TRBJ2-7; 7 bases are a match to TRBD1. V dropped 3 bases and J dropped 5; count of bases not matched to a gene: 4. The CDR3 spans 13 residues. Germline loops: CDR1 LGHNA, CDR2 YSLEER. The CDR3 reads CASSQRQGNEQYF. In DNA form, the CDR3 reads TGCGCCAGCAGCCAGAGACAGGGCAACGAGCAGTACTTC.

The CDR3: CASSLGQFNQPQHF. The CDR3 DNA reads as TGTGCCAGCAGCTTGGGCCAGTTCAATCAGCCCCAGCATTTT. J is TRBJ1-5 and V is TRBV5-6, with unresolved D. This CDR3 is built from 14 residues. The ends were cut back, 0 bases at V and 3 bases at J, with 7 bases in the middle. CDR1 is SGHDT and CDR2 is YYEEEE in the germline V gene.

This clone was counted only a few times. This sequence joins TRBV28 and TRBJ2-1; the match to TRBD2 covers 8 bases. The CDR3 is 15 residues long. The germline CDR1 and CDR2 sequences are MDHEN and SYDVKM. V shed 7 bases, J shed 9 bases, and the junction held 14 bases outside the gene matches. This chain's CDR3 is CASNAQGLGLFEQFF. The CDR3 nucleotides are TGTGCCAGCAATGCCCAGGGACTAGGGCTGTTTGAGCAGTTCTTC.

About this clone itself: Given the absence of the conserved phenylalanine or tryptophan at the CDR3 end, a read error is likely. The chain employs TRBV18 and TRBJ1-5, with D uncertain. The length of the CDR3 is 13 residues. From germline, CDR1 is KGHSH and CDR2 LQKENI. Trimming took 2 bases from V and 2 from J, leaving 4 bases between them. The CDR3 here is CASSPRGNQPQHS. CDR3 nucleotide sequence: TGTGCCAGCTCACCAAGAGGCAATCAGCCCCAGCATTCT.

The V gene is TRBV7-9, the J gene TRBJ1-4; TRBD1 agrees at 7 bases. J was trimmed by 4 bases and V by 3 bases; bases with no gene match: 2. The CDR3 is 14 amino acids. The germline gives CDR1 SEHNR, CDR2 FQNEAQ (reference sequence). For the CDR3, the DNA is TGTGCCAGCAGCTTGGGACAGCTTAATGAAAAACTGTTTTTT. This encodes CASSLGQLNEKLFF. Looking up the rest from reference TRBV7-9 and TRBJ1-4 gives the full variable domain: DTGVSQNPRHKITKRGQNVTFRCDPISEHNRLYWYRQTLGQGPEFLTYFQNEAQLEKSRLLSDRFSAERPKGSFSTLEIQRTEQGDSAMYLCASSLGQLNEKLFFGSGTQLSVL.